This T cell receptor beta chain was recorded in a study of cytomegalovirus exposure and HLA in healthy donors. Repertoires were generated with immunoSEQ multiplex PCR, while TCRdb's copy carries only in-frame clones and drops some. The table includes roughly 120,000 clones, about 87% detected once. Germline loops: CDR1 SGHRS, CDR2 YFSETQ. J lost 2 bases, V lost 0 bases, and 8 bases had no gene match. This CDR3 has 18 residues. Findings and limits, study-wide: In vitro checks showed that three CMV-associated chains really do target CMV antigens. The classifier reportedly diagnosed cytomegalovirus status with high specificity and sensitivity. Clusters of TCRs from the first cohort tended to co-occur in the 110 or so validation repertoires (as a later analysis found). Cytomegalovirus-associated TCR beta chains were listed, numbering 150 to 200.

Comment on this clone: Its target is unknown.

The TCR sequence derives from a man aged 18 to 35 in good health and CMV-seronegative. J is TRBJ2-1 and V is TRBV5-1, with TRBD2 matching over 10 bases. Sample: PBMCs. CDR3 sequence (DNA): TGCGCCAGCAGCTTGGTACTAGCGGGAATTAATACCTACAATGAGCAGTTCTTC. Translating gives CASSLVLAGINTYNEQFF. Supplemented by reference TRBV5-1 and TRBJ2-1, the full variable domain reads KAGVTQTPRYLIKTRGQQVTLSCSPISGHRSVSWYQQTPGQGLQFLFEYFSETQRNKGNFPGRFSGRQFSNSRSEMNVSTLELGDSALYLCASSLVLAGINTYNEQFFGPGTRLTVL.